Shown below are 29 T cell receptor beta chains from a single sample sequenced in a study of T cells after yellow fever vaccination. Each CDR3 protein is one row after TCRdb ran MiXCR on the 5' RACE reads. The sample carries fewer than 650,000 distinct CDR3 sequences, 21% recorded once. This material consisted of PBMCs, taken approximately 22 days after the first yellow fever vaccination. All receptors come from a man between 18 and 29 years old who received the YFV17D yellow fever vaccine.

Ten or more counts support this clonotype. This sequence joins TRBV4-3 and TRBJ2-1; weak D call: TRBD2 (7 bases). The CDR3 totals 17 residues. Germline CDR1 LGHNA, CDR2 YSLEER. V dropped 1 base and J dropped 5 bases, with 18 bases sitting between them. In DNA, the CDR3 is TGCGCCAGCAGCCAAGCCGCTTGGGGGGGGGCCCACAATGAGCAGTTCTTC. Translated, it gives CASSQAAWGGAHNEQFF.

This chain connects TRBV18 to TRBJ1-2, with D perhaps matching TRBD1 (6 bases). CDR3 size: 13 residues. V gave up 5 bases and J gave up 4 bases, with 11 bases separating them. CDR1 is KGHSH, CDR2 LQKENI, per germline. CDR3 DNA: TGTGCCAGCTCAACGGACAGATCCTATGGCTACACCTTC. The encoded protein is CASSTDRSYGYTF.

The rearrangement links TRBV5-5 to TRBJ1-5, with a possible D match to TRBD1 (5 bases). CDR1 and CDR2 from the germline V gene are SGHKS and YYEKEE (reference sequence). CDR3 length: 17 residues. Trimming cost V 3 bases and J 2 bases, with 18 bases left between them. The CDR3 nucleotides read TGTGCCAGCAGCTCCGGCCTGGCCAGGGAAGGCAATCAGCCCCAGCATTTT. Translating it yields CASSSGLAREGNQPQHF.

The rearrangement links TRBV6-1 to TRBJ1-2; D possibly corresponds to TRBD1 (6 bases). V gave up 6 bases and J gave up 8 bases, with 16 bases separating them. This CDR3 is built from 13 residues. Germline V gene lookup returns CDR1 MNHNS and CDR2 SASEGT. The CDR3 region has the DNA TGTGCCAGCAGCCACCGACAGGCCCTGGGCTACACCTTC. It yields the protein CASSHRQALGYTF.

The J gene is TRBJ2-5, the V gene TRBV11-2, with D uncertain. With 5 bases removed from V and 3 bases from J, the gap between germline ends came to 13 bases. This CDR3 is 14 amino acids long. Germline V lookup: CDR1 SGHAT, CDR2 FQNNGV. The CDR3 region has the DNA TGTGCCAGCAGCCAGAGGCCCGTTAAAGAGACCCAGTACTTC. Its translation is CASSQRPVKETQYF.

This clonotype turned up a few times. The rearrangement joins TRBV7-2 to TRBJ2-5, with TRBD1 as a possible D gene (5 bases). The germline V gene has CDR1 SGHTA and CDR2 FQGNSA. Trimming stripped 3 bases from V and 4 bases from J, with 12 bases between. This CDR3 region has 14 residues. The chain's CDR3 is CASSLSRVGETQYF. The CDR3 coding sequence is TGTGCCAGCAGCTTGTCCAGGGTGGGAGAGACCCAGTACTTC.

The V and J genes are TRBV5-1 and TRBJ2-1; perhaps TRBD2 as D (6 bases). From germline, CDR1 is SGHRS and CDR2 YFSETQ. V lost 3 bases to trimming and J lost 6 bases, with 16 bases between them. This CDR3 has 15 residues. CDR3 in amino acids: CASSSAGPTLNEQFF. The CDR3 region has the DNA TGCGCCAGCAGCTCCGCGGGACCGACCCTCAATGAGCAGTTCTTC.

This chain joins TRBV14 and TRBJ2-3; D possibly matches TRBD1 or TRBD2 (6 bases each). Germline assignment: CDR1 SGHDN and CDR2 FVKESK. V was shortened by 4 bases and J by 3 bases, with 17 bases between the two germline ends. This CDR3 region has 16 residues. This chain's CDR3 is CASSRRRGVWTDTQYF. The CDR3 DNA is TGTGCCAGCAGCCGTCGTAGGGGGGTTTGGACAGATACGCAGTATTTT.

This chain connects TRBV10-3 to TRBJ1-5; tentative D call: TRBD1 (5 bases). The V end was cut by 10 bases, the J end by 0 bases, with 13 bases between. The CDR3 is 14 amino acids. Germline V gives CDR1 ENHRY, CDR2 SYGVKD. The chain's CDR3 is CATSMGDSNQPQHF. CDR3 coding DNA: TGTGCCACTAGTATGGGGGATAGCAATCAGCCCCAGCATTTT.

The V gene is TRBV29-1, the J gene TRBJ1-2; D is unclear. Germline-derived CDR1 and CDR2 are SQVTM and ANQGSEA. The CDR3 length is 12 residues. Trimming removed 0 bases at V and 1 base at J, with 3 bases between. In DNA form, the CDR3 reads TGCAGCGTTGAAGAGGGTAACTATGGCTACACCTTC. Its translation: CSVEEGNYGYTF.

This sequence joins TRBV5-1 and TRBJ2-5; D is unresolved. The CDR3 runs 14 residues. Between the trimmed V and J ends, which lost 3 bases and 5 bases, there was a span of 14 bases. Germline V gives CDR1 SGHRS, CDR2 YFSETQ. In DNA form, the CDR3 reads TGCGCCAGCAGCTCTCTTGCATTCGCGGAGACCCAGTACTTC. Translation: CASSSLAFAETQYF.

This clonotype has more than one count but fewer than ten. The chain couples TRBV6-1 to TRBJ1-3; D remains unclear. Trimming stripped 6 bases from V and 0 bases from J, with 12 bases between. This CDR3 has 15 amino acids. Germline V gives CDR1 MNHNS, CDR2 SASEGT. The CDR3 sequence is CASSRVAYSGNTIYF. CDR3 nucleotide sequence: TGTGCCAGCAGCCGGGTAGCATACTCTGGAAACACCATATATTTT.

The chain joins TRBV29-1 to TRBJ2-1; D may be TRBD1 (5 bases). Per the germline V gene, CDR1 is SQVTM and CDR2 is ANQGSEA. The CDR3 spans 15 residues. V lost 2 bases, J lost 1 base, and 12 bases lay in between. CDR3 in amino acids: CSVETRAISYNEQFF. The DNA for the CDR3 is TGCAGCGTTGAAACCAGGGCCATATCCTACAATGAGCAGTTCTTC.

The V gene is TRBV12-3 or TRBV12-4, the J gene TRBJ2-1; TRBD1 might be the D (5 bases). The CDR3 is made up of 13 amino acids. Trimming took off 7 bases at V and 2 bases at J, with 9 bases between the two ends. The CDR3 DNA follows: TGTGCCAGCAACGCGGACACCTACAATGAGCAGTTCTTC. This sequence encodes CASNADTYNEQFF.

This clonotype has ten or more counts. J is TRBJ1-1 and V is TRBV5-1, with no clear D. The length of the CDR3 is 14 residues. V was pared by 0 bases and J by 3 bases, with 9 bases between. CDR1 and CDR2 (germline): SGHRS, YFSETQ. This CDR3 reads CASSLAGGDTEAFF. The CDR3 bases are TGCGCCAGCAGCTTGGCGGGCGGGGACACTGAAGCTTTCTTT. The whole variable domain, remainder taken from reference TRBV5-1 and TRBJ1-1, is KAGVTQTPRYLIKTRGQQVTLSCSPISGHRSVSWYQQTPGQGLQFLFEYFSETQRNKGNFPGRFSGRQFSNSRSEMNVSTLELGDSALYLCASSLAGGDTEAFFGQGTRLTVV.

This clonotype was observed a few times. The genes are TRBV6-5 and TRBJ1-4; 8 bases agree with TRBD1. With 3 bases clipped from V and 7 bases from J, the junction kept 13 bases outside the gene matches. The CDR3 runs to 17 residues. The germline gives CDR1 MNHEY, CDR2 SVGAGI. The CDR3 loop reads CASSYTGTGAFGEKLFF. The CDR3 DNA reads as TGTGCCAGCAGTTATACCGGGACAGGTGCATTCGGTGAAAAACTGTTTTTT.

The chain employs TRBV5-1 and TRBJ1-5, with 10 bases lining up with TRBD1. CDR3 size: 14 residues. Germline V gives CDR1 SGHRS, CDR2 YFSETQ. V lost 4 bases, J lost 8 bases, and 6 bases stayed unmatched. The CDR3 reads CASSPGQGGEPQHF. The CDR3 region has the DNA TGCGCCAGCAGCCCAGGACAGGGGGGCGAGCCCCAGCATTTT.

This clonotype was observed a few times. The chain has TRBV16 and TRBJ2-3; D perhaps matches TRBD1 (6 bases). Germline V lookup: CDR1 KGHSY, CDR2 FQNENV. Trimming took off 4 bases at V and 1 base at J, with 12 bases between the two ends. The CDR3 consists of 15 residues. The CDR3 coding sequence is TGTGCCAGCAGCCTCCCATCAGGGGGCACAGATACGCAGTATTTT. Its translation: CASSLPSGGTDTQYF.

This rearrangement joins TRBV12-3 or TRBV12-4 to TRBJ1-2; TRBD1 matches 10 bases. The CDR3 is made up of 15 amino acids. The J segment lost 4 bases and the V segment lost 1 base, leaving 3 bases of the junction unmatched. The CDR3 DNA sequence: TGTGCCAGCAGTTTAGGGACAGGGGGTGCCTATGGCTACACCTTC. Translated, it gives CASSLGTGGAYGYTF.

This clonotype appeared a few times. The rearrangement links TRBV3-1 to TRBJ1-1; D is ambiguous. This CDR3 comprises 15 residues. V gave up 2 bases and J gave up 1 base, with 11 bases separating them. Germline V gene data show CDR1 as LGHDT and CDR2 as YNNKEL (reference sequence). The CDR3 DNA is TGTGCCAGCAGCCAATTCTATGGTTCGAACACTGAAGCTTTCTTT. Amino acid sequence: CASSQFYGSNTEAFF.

V is TRBV7-9 and J is TRBJ2-1; 10 nucleotides align to TRBD2. Looked up from germline, CDR1 is SEHNR and CDR2 is FQNEAQ (reference sequence). The J segment lost 3 bases and the V segment lost 5 bases, leaving 7 bases of the junction unmatched. The CDR3 is 16 residues long. The CDR3 DNA reads TGTGCCAGCAGCCCACTAGCGGGGAAACTCTACAATGAGCAGTTCTTC. Protein product: CASSPLAGKLYNEQFF.

For the CDR3, the DNA is TGCGCCAGCAGTGAACGGGGTAGGGTTTGGACAGATACGCAGTATTTT. This codes for CASSERGRVWTDTQYF. V usage is TRBV10-2 and J usage is TRBJ2-3; TRBD2 might be the D (5 bases). This CDR3 region has 16 residues. CDR1 is WSHSY, CDR2 SAAADI, per germline. V dropped 3 bases and J dropped 3 bases, with 16 bases sitting between them.

This clonotype occurred a few times. This chain connects TRBV7-3 to TRBJ2-5, with D uncertain. Per germline, CDR1 SGHTA and CDR2 FQGTGA. Trimming removed 5 bases at V and 5 bases at J, with 12 bases between. The CDR3 is 13 residues long. The CDR3 loop reads CASSPARSETQYF. CDR3 DNA sequence: TGTGCCAGCAGCCCGGCTCGGTCGGAGACCCAGTACTTC.

The rearrangement joins TRBV7-3 to TRBJ1-1; 9 bases agree with TRBD1. The CDR3 spans 15 residues. Germline lookup yields CDR1 SGHTA and CDR2 FQGTGA. J gave up 6 bases and V 0 bases, and 5 bases lay outside the gene matches. The CDR3 region is CASSLTGGQGSEAFF. CDR3 nucleotides: TGTGCCAGCAGCTTAACGGGGGGACAGGGTTCTGAAGCTTTCTTT.

This rearrangement joins TRBV7-9 to TRBJ1-5; D may be TRBD1 (6 bases). This CDR3 has 16 residues. V was trimmed by 1 base and J by 5 bases, leaving 15 bases between them. CDR1 SEHNR and CDR2 FQNEAQ come from the germline V gene (reference sequence). CDR3 nucleotides: TGTGCCAGCAGCTTAGTCGCGGGGGGGCGGCATCAGCCCCAGCATTTT. Its translation: CASSLVAGGRHQPQHF.

This clonotype showed up just a few times. V gene TRBV7-9 combines with J gene TRBJ2-7, with 8 bases lining up with TRBD2. With 2 bases clipped from V and 6 bases from J, the junction kept 9 bases outside the gene matches. The CDR3 length is 15 residues. Germline V gives CDR1 SEHNR, CDR2 FQNEAQ (reference sequence). CDR3 nucleotide sequence: TGTGCCAGCAGCTTATTAGAGACTAGCGTTTTCGAGCAGTACTTC. Residues: CASSLLETSVFEQYF.

V gene TRBV4-3 combines with J gene TRBJ2-2, with 11 positions matching TRBD2. Per the germline V gene, CDR1 is LGHNA and CDR2 is YSLEER. After removal of 0 bases from V and 2 bases from J, the junction contained 5 bases not matched to a gene. This CDR3 has 18 amino acids. The CDR3 region is CASSQEGLAGGNTGELFF. The CDR3 bases are TGCGCCAGCAGCCAAGAGGGGCTAGCGGGGGGTAACACCGGGGAGCTGTTTTTT.

This clonotype was seen ten or more times. The V gene is TRBV7-2, the J gene TRBJ1-1; TRBD1 aligns across 7 bases. Trimming took 2 bases from V and 6 from J; bases not matched to a gene: 6. The CDR3 runs to 14 residues. The germline CDR1 and CDR2 sequences are SGHTA and FQGNSA. The CDR3 bases are TGTGCCAGCAGCTTAAGTGTGGGACAGCCTGAAGCTTTCTTT. It translates to CASSLSVGQPEAFF.

This clonotype was observed a few times. The chain employs TRBV5-1 and TRBJ2-2, with 7 bases fitting TRBD1. J was trimmed by 5 bases and V by 2 bases; bases with no gene match: 6. Germline V gene lookup returns CDR1 SGHRS and CDR2 YFSETQ. This CDR3 comprises 15 residues. The CDR3 loop is CASSFDRVSTGELFF. The CDR3 DNA reads as TGCGCCAGCAGCTTCGACAGGGTATCAACCGGGGAGCTGTTTTTT. Supplemented by reference TRBV5-1 and TRBJ2-2, the full variable domain reads KAGVTQTPRYLIKTRGQQVTLSCSPISGHRSVSWYQQTPGQGLQFLFEYFSETQRNKGNFPGRFSGRQFSNSRSEMNVSTLELGDSALYLCASSFDRVSTGELFFGEGSRLTVL.